Reported below is one TCR beta chain. This sample was included in a study of technical replicates of blood from a few donors. V shed 6 bases and J 1 base; nucleotides not matched to a gene: 5. CDR3 length: 15 residues. Per germline, CDR1 SEHNR and CDR2 FQNEAQ (reference sequence). Data came from immunoSEQ multiplex PCR; TCRdb stores just in-frame clones and leaves some out. The repertoire includes tens of thousands of clones, less than 95% of them detected once, and 0.25% sits in the top ten. This clonotype was obtained from a human donor in good health. The rearrangement uses TRBV7-9 and TRBJ1-1, with 10 bases matching TRBD1. Sample: T cells isolated from PBMCs. CDR3 in DNA: TGTGCCAGCAGGCCCCGGGACAGGGGGAACACTGAAGCTTTCTTT. Encoded protein: CASRPRDRGNTEAFF.